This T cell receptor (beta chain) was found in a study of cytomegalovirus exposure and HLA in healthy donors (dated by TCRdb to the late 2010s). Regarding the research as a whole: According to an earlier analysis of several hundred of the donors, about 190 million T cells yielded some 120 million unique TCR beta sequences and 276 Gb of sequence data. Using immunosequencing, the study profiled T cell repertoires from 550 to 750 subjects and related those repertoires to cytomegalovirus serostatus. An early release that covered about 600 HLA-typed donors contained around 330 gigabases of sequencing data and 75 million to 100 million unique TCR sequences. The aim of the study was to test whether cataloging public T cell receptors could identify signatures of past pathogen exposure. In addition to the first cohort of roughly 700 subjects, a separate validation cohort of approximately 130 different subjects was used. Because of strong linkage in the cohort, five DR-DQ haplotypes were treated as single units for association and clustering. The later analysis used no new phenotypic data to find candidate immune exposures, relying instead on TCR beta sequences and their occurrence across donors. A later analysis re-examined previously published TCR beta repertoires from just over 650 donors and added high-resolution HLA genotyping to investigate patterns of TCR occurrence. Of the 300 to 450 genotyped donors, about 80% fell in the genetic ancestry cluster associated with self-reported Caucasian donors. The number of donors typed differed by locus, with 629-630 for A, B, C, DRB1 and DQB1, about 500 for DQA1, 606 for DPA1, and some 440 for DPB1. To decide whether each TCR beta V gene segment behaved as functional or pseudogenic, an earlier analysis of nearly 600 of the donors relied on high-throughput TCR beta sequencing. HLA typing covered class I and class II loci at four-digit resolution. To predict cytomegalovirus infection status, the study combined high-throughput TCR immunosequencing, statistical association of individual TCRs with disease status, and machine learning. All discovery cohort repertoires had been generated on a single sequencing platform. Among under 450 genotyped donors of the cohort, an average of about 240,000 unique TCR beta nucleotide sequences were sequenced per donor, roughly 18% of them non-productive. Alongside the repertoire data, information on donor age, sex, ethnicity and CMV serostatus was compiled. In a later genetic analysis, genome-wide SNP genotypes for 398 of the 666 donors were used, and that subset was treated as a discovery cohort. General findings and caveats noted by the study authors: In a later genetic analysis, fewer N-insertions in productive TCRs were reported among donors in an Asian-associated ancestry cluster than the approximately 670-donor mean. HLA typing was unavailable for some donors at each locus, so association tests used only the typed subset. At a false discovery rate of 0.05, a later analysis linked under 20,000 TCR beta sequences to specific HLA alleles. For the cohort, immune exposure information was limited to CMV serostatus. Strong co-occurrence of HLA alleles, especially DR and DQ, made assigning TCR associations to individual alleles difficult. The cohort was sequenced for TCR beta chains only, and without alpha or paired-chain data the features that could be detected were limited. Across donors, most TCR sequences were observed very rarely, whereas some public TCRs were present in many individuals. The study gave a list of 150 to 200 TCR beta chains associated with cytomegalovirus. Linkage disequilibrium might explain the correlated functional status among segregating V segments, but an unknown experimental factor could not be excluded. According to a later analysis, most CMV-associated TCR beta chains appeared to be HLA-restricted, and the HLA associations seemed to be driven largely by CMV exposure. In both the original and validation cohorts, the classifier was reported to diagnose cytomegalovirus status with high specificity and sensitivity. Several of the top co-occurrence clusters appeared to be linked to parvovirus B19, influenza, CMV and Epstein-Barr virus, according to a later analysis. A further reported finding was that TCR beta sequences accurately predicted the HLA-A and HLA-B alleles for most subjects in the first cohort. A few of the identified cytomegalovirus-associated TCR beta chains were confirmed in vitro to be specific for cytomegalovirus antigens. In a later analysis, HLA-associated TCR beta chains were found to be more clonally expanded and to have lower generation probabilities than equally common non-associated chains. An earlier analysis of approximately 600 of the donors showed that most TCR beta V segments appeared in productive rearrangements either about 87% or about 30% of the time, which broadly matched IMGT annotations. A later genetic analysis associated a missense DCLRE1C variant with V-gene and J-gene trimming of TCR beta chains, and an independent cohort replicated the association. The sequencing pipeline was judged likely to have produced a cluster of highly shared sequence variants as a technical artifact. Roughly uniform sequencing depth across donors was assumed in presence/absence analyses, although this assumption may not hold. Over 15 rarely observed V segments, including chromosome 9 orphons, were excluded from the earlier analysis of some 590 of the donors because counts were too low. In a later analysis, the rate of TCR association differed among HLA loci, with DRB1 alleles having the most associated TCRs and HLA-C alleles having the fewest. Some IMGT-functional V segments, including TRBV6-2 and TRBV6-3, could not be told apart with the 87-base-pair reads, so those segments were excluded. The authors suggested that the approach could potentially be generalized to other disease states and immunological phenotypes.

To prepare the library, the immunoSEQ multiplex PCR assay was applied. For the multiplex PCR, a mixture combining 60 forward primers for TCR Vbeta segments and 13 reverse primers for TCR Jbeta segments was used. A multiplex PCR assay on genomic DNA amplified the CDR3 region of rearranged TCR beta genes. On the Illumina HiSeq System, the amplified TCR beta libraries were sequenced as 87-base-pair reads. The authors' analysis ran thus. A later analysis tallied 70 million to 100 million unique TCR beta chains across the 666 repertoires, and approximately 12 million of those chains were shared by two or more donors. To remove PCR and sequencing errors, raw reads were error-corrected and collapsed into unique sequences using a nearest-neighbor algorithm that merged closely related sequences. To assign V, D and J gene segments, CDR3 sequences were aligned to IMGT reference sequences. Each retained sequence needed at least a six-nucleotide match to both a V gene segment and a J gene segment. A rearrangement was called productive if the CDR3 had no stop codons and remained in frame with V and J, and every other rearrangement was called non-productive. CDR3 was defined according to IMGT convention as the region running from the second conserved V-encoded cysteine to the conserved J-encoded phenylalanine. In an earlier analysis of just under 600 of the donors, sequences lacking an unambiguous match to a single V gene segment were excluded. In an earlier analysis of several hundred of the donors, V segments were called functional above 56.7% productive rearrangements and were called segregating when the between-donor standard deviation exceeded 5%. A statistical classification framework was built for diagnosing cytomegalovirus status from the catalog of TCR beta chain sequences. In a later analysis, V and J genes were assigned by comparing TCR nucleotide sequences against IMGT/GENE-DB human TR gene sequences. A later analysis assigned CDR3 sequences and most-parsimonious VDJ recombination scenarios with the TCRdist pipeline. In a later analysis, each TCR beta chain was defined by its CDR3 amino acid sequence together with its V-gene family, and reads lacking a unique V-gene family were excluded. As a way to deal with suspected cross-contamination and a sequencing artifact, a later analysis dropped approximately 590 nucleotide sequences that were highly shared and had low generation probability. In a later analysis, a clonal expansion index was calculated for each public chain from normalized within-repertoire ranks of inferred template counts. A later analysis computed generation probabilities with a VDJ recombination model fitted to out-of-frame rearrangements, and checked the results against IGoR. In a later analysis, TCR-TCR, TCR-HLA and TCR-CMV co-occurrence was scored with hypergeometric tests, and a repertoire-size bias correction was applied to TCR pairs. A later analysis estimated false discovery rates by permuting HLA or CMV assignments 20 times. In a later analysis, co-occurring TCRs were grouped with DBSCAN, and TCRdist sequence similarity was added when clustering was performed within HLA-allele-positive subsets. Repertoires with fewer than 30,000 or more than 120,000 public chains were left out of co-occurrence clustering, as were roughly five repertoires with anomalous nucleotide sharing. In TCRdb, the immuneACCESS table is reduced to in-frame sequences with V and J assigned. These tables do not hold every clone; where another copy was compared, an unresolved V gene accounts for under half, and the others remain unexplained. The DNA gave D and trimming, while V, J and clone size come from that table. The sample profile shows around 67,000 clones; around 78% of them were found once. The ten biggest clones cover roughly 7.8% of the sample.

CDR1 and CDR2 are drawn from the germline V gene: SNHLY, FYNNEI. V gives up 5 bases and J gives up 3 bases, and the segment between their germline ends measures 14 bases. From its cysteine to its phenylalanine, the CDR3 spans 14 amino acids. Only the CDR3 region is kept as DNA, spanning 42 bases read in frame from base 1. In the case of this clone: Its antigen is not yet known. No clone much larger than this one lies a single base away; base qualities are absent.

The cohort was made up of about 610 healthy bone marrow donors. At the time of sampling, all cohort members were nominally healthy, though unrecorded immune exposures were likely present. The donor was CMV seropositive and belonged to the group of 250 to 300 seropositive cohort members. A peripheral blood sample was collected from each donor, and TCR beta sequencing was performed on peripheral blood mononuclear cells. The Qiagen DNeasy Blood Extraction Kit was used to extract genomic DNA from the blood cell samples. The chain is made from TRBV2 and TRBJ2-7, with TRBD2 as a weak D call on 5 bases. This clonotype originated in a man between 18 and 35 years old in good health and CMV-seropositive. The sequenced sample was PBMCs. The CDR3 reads CASSSEGLGYEQYF. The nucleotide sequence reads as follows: TGTGCCAGCAGTAGCGAGGGCTTAGGCTACGAGCAGTACTTC.